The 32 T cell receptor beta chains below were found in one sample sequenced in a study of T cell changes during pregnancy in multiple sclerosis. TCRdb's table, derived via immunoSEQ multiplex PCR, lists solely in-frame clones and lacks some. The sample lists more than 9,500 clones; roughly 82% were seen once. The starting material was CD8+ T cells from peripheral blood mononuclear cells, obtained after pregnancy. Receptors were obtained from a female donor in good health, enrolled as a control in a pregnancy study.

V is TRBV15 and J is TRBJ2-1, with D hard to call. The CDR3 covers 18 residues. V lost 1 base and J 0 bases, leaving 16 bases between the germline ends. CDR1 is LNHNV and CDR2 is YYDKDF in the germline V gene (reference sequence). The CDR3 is CATSRGLAVVGSYNEQFF. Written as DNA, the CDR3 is TGTGCCACCAGCAGAGGATTGGCGGTGGTGGGCTCCTACAATGAGCAGTTCTTC.

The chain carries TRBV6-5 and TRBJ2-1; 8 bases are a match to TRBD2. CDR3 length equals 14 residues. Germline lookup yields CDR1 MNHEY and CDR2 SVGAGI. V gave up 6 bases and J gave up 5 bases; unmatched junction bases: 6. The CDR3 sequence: CASSLQGLDNEQFF. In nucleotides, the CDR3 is TGTGCCAGCAGCCTACAGGGACTAGACAATGAGCAGTTCTTC.

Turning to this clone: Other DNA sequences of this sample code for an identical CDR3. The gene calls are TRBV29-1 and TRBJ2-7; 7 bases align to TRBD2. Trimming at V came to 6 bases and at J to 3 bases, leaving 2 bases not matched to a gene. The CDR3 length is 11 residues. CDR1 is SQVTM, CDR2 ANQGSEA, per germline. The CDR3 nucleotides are TGCAGCGTCCAGCGGGACTACGAGCAGTACTTC. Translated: CSVQRDYEQYF.

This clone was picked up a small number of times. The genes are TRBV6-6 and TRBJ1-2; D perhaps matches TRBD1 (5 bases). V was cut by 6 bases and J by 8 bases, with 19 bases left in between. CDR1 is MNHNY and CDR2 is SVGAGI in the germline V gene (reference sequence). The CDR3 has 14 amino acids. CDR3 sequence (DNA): TGTGCCAGCAGCCAATCCCAGGGTATTGAGGGCTACACCTTC. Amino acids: CASSQSQGIEGYTF.

The CDR3 protein is CASSPGTGPTYEQYF. The CDR3 DNA follows: TGCGCCAGCAGCCCCGGGACAGGGCCTACCTACGAGCAGTACTTC. This chain joins TRBV4-3 and TRBJ2-7, with 9 bases matching TRBD1. The V segment lost 4 bases and the J segment 2 bases; nucleotides outside the gene matches: 6. The V gene's germline CDR1 is LGHNA and CDR2 YSLEER. The length of the CDR3 is 15 residues.

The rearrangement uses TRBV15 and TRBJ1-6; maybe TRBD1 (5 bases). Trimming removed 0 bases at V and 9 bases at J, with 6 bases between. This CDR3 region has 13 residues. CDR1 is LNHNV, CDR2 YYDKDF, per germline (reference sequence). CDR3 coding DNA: TGTGCCACCAGCAGAGACAGGGTTTCACCCCTCCACTTT. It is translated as CATSRDRVSPLHF.

The DNA of the CDR3 is TGTGCCAGCAGTTACTCGGCGGGCAGGCCGTGGGAGCAGTTCTTC. Residues: CASSYSAGRPWEQFF. J is TRBJ2-1 and V is TRBV6-6; the D gene is possibly TRBD2 (5 bases). V lost 0 bases to trimming and J lost 10 bases, with 16 bases between them. Germline V gene data show CDR1 as MNHNY and CDR2 as SVGAGI (reference sequence). The CDR3 runs to 15 residues.

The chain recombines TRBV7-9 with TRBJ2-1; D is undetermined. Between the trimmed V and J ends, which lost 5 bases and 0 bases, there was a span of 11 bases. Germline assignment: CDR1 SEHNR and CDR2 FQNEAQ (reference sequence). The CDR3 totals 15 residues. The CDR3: CASSHPVSSYNEQFF. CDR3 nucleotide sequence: TGTGCCAGCAGCCATCCCGTGAGCTCCTACAATGAGCAGTTCTTC.

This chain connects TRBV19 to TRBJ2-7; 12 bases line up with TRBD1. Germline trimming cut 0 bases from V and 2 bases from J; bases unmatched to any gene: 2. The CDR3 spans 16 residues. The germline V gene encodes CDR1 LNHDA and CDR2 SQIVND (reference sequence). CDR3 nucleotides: TGTGCCAGTAGTATAGACGGGGACAGGGGGCCCTACGAGCAGTACTTC. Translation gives CASSIDGDRGPYEQYF.

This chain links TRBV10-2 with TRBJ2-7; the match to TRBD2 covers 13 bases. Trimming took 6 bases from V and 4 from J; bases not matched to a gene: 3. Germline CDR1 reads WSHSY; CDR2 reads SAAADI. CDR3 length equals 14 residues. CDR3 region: CASRTSGGDYEQYF. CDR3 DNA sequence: TGCGCCAGCAGAACTAGCGGGGGGGATTACGAGCAGTACTTC.

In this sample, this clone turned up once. The chain's CDR3 is CASSEFQSNTEAFF. DNA for the CDR3: TGCGCCAGCAGTGAGTTTCAGTCTAACACTGAAGCTTTCTTT. This chain links TRBV10-2 with TRBJ1-1; D remains unclear. This CDR3 spans 14 amino acids. V shed 1 base and J shed 2 bases, with 8 bases lying between them. Germline CDR1 is WSHSY and CDR2 is SAAADI.

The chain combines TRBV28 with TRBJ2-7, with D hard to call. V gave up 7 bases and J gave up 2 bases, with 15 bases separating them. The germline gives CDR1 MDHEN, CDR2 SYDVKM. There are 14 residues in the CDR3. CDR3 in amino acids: CASTDGDFPYEQYF. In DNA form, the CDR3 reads TGTGCCAGCACGGATGGAGACTTCCCCTACGAGCAGTACTTC.

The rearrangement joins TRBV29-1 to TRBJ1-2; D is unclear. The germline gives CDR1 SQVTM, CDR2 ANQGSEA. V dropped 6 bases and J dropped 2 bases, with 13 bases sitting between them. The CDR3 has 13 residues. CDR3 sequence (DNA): TGCAGCGTCCCCGGGGTAGGGAACTATGGCTACACCTTC. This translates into CSVPGVGNYGYTF.

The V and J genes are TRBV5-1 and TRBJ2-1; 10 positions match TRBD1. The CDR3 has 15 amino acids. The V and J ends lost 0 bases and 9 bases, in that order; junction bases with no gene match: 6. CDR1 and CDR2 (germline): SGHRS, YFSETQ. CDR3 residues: CASSLEGTGVSEQFF. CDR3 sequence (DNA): TGCGCCAGCAGCTTGGAAGGGACAGGGGTGAGTGAGCAGTTCTTC.

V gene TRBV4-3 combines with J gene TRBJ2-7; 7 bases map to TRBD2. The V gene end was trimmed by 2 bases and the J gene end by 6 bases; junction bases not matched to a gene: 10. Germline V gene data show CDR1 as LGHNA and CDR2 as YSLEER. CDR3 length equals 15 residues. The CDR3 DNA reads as TGCGCCAGCAGCCAATCATATAGACTAGCTGGCGAGCAGTACTTC. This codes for CASSQSYRLAGEQYF.

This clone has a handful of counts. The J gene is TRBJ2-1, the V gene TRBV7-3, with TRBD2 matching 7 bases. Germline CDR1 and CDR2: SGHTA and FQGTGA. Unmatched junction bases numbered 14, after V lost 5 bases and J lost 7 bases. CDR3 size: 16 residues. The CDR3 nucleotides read TGTGCCAGCAGCCCCCTTCCGGGGGAGGGCCTGAATGAGCAGTTCTTC. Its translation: CASSPLPGEGLNEQFF.

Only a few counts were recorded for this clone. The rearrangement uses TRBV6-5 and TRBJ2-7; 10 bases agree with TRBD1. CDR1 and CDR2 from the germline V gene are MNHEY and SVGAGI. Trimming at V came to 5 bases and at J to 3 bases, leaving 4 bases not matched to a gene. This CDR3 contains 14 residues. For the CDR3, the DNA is TGTGCCAGCAGTCCGGGACAGGGGAACTACGAGCAGTACTTC. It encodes CASSPGQGNYEQYF.

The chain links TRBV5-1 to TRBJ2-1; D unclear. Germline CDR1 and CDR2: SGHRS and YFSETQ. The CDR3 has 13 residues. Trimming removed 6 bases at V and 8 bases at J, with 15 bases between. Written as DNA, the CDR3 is TGCGCCAGCACCCTGGGCTTGCCCTATGAGCAGTTCTTC. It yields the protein CASTLGLPYEQFF.

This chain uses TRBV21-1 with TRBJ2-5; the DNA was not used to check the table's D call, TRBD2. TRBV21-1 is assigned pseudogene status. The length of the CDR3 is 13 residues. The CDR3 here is CASSKGLWETQYF. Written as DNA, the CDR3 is TGTGCCAGCAGCAAAGGACTATGGGAGACCCAGTACTTC.

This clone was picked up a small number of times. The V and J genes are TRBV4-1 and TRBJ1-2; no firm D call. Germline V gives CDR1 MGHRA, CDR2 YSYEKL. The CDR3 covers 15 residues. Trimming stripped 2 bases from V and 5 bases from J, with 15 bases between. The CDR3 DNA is TGCGCCAGCAGCCAAAATATCGACTCCCAGTATGGCTACACCTTC. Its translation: CASSQNIDSQYGYTF.

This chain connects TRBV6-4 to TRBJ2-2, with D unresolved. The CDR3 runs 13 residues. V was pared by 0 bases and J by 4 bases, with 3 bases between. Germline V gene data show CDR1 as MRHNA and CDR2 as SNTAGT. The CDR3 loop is CASSDSLTGELFF. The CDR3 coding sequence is TGTGCCAGCAGTGACTCCCTCACCGGGGAGCTGTTTTTT.

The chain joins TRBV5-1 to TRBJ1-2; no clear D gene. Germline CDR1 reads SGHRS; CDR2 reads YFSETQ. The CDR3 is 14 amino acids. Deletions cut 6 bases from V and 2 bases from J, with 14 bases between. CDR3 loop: CASTRYPGNYGYTF. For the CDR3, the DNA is TGCGCCAGCACCCGGTACCCAGGAAACTATGGCTACACCTTC. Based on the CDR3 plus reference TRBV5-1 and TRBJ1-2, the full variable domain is KAGVTQTPRYLIKTRGQQVTLSCSPISGHRSVSWYQQTPGQGLQFLFEYFSETQRNKGNFPGRFSGRQFSNSRSEMNVSTLELGDSALYLCASTRYPGNYGYTFGSGTRLTVV.

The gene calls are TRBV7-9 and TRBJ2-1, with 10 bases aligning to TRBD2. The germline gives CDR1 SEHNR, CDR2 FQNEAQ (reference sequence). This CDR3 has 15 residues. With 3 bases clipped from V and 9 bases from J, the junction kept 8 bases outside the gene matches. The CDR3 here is CASSFGAGGLGEQFF. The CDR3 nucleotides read TGTGCCAGCAGCTTTGGAGCGGGGGGGCTCGGTGAGCAGTTCTTC.

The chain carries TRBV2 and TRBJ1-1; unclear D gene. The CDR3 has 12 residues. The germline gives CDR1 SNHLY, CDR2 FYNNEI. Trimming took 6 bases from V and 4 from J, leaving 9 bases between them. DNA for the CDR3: TGTGCCAGCAGAAGAGGGTTCACTGAAGCTTTCTTT. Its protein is CASRRGFTEAFF.

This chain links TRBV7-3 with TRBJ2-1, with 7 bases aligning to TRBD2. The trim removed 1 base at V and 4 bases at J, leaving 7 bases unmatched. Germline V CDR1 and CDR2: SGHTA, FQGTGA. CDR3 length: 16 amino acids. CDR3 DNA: TGTGCCAGCAGCTTAAATGGGGGGGTGAATTACAATGAGCAGTTCTTC. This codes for CASSLNGGVNYNEQFF. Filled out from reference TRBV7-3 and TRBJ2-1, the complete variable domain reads GAGVSQTPSNKVTEKGKYVELRCDPISGHTALYWYRQSLGQGPEFLIYFQGTGAADDSGLPNDRFFAVRPEGSVSTLKIQRTERGDSAVYLCASSLNGGVNYNEQFFGPGTRLTVL.

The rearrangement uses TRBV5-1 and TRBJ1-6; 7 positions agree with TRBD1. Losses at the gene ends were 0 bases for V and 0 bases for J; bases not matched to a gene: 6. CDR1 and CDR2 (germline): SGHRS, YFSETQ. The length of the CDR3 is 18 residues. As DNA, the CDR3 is TGCGCCAGCAGCTTGGTGGACAGGTCGACCTCCTATAATTCACCCCTCCACTTT. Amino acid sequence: CASSLVDRSTSYNSPLHF.

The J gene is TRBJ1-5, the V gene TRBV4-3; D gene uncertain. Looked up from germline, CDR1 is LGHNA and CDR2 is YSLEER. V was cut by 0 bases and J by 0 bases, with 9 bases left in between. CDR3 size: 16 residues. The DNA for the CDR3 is TGCGCCAGCAGCCAAGAAATAGTATATAGCAATCAGCCCCAGCATTTT. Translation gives CASSQEIVYSNQPQHF.

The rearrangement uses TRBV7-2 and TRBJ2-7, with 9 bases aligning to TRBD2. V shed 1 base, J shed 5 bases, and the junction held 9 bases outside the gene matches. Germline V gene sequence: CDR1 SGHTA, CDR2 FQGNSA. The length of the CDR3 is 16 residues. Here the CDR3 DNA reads TGTGCCAGCAGCTTAGTCGGCGCGGGAGGGCGGCACGAGCAGTACTTC. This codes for CASSLVGAGGRHEQYF.

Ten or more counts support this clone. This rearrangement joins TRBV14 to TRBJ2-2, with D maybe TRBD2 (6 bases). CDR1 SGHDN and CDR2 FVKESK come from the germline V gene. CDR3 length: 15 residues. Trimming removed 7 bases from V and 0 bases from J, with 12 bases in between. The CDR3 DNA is TGTGCCAGCAAAGGGCTAGCGACGAACACCGGGGAGCTGTTTTTT. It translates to CASKGLATNTGELFF.

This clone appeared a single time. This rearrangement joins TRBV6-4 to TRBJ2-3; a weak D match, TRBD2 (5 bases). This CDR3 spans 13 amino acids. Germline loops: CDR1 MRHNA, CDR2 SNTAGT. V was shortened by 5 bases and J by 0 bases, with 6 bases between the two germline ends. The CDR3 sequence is CASSRESTDTQYF. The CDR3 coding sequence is TGTGCCAGCAGTAGGGAGAGCACAGATACGCAGTATTTT.

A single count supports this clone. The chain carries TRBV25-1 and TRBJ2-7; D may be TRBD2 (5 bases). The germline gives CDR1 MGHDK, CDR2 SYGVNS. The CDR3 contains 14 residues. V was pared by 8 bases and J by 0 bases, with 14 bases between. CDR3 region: CASGSGSGSYEQYF. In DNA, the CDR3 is TGTGCCAGCGGTTCGGGGTCCGGCTCCTACGAGCAGTACTTC.

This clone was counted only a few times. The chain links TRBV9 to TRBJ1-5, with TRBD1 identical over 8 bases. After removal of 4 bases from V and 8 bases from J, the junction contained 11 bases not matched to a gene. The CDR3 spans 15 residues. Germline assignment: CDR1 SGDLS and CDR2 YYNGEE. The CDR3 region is CASSPTGAGVEPQHF. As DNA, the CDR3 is TGTGCCAGCAGCCCGACAGGGGCCGGAGTTGAGCCCCAGCATTTT. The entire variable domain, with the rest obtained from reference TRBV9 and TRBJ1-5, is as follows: DSGVTQTPKHLITATGQRVTLRCSPRSGDLSVYWYQQSLDQGLQFLIQYYNGEERAKGNILERFSAQQFPDLHSELNLSSLELGDSALYFCASSPTGAGVEPQHFGDGTRLSIL.